The clone carrying this T cell receptor beta chain occurred many times. Its antigen is currently unknown. This sample was taken from a study of read filtering for tumor transcriptome and immune sequencing. Across the whole study: After DNase treatment, RNA was made into whole-transcriptome libraries. General study points: Dropping single-read clonotypes raised IR-seq and RNA-seq shared-clonotype correlation.

Trimming removed 3 bases from V and 6 bases from J, with 15 bases in between. The CDR3 is 15 residues long. Germline loops: CDR1 MDHEN, CDR2 SYDVKM. The library was built from roughly 400 ng RNA with molecular barcoded adaptors for alpha/delta and beta/gamma chains. TCRdb passed the reads through MiXCR, listing each CDR3 protein once. The sample has some 130,000 distinct CDR3 sequences, 10% to 15% seen once. The chain recombines TRBV28 with TRBJ2-1; tentative D call: TRBD1 (6 bases). This sequence was found in a donor aged 40 or older with multiple myeloma. The material sequenced was a population of CD138-negative cells sorted from bone marrow. The CDR3 here is CASSFLRLQGNEQFF. The CDR3 bases are TGTGCCAGCAGTTTCCTACGCTTACAGGGCAATGAGCAGTTCTTC.